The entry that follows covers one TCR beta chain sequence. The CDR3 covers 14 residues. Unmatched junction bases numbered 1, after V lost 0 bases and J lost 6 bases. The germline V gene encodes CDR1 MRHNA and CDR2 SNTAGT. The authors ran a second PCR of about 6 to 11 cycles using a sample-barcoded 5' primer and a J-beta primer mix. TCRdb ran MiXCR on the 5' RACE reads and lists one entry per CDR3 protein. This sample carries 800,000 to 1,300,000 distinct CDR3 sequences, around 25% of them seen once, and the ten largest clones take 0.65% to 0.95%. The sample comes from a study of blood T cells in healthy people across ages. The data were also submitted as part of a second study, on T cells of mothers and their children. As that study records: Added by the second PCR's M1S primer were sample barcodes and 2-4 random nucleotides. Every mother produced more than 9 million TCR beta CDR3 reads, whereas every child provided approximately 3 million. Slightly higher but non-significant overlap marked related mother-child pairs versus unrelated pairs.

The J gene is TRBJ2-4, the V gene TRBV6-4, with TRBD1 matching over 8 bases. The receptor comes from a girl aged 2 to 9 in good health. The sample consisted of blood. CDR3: CASSDSQGANIQYF. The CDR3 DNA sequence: TGTGCCAGCAGTGACTCGCAGGGGGCAAACATTCAGTACTTC.